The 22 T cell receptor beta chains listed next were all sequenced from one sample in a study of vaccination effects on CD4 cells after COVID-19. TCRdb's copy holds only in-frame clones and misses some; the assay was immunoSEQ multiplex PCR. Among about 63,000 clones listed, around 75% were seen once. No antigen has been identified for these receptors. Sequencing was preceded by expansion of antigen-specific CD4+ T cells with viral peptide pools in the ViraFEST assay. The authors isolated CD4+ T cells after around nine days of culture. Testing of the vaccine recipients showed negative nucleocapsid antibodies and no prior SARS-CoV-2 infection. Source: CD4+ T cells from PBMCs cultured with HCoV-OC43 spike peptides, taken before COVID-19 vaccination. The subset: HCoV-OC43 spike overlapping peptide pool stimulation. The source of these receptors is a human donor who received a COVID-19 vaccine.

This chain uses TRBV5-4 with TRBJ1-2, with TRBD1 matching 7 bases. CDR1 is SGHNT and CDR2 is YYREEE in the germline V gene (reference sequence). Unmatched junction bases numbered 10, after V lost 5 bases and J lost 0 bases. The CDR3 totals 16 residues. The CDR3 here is CASRQGGQVSNYGYTF. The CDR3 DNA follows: TGTGCCAGCAGACAAGGGGGCCAGGTTTCTAACTATGGCTACACCTTC.

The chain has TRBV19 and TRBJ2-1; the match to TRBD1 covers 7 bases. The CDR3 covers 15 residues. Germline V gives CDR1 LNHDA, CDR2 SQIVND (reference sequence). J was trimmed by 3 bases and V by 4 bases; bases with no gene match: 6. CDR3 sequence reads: CASSSGQVIYNEQFF. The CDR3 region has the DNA TGTGCCAGTAGTAGCGGACAGGTAATCTACAATGAGCAGTTCTTC.

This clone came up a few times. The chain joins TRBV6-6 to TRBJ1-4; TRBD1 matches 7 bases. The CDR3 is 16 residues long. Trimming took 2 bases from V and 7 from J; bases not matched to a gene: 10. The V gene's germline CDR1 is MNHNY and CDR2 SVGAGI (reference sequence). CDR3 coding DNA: TGTGCCAGCAGTTACCCCCAACAGGGGAGAGGTGAAAAACTGTTTTTT. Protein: CASSYPQQGRGEKLFF.

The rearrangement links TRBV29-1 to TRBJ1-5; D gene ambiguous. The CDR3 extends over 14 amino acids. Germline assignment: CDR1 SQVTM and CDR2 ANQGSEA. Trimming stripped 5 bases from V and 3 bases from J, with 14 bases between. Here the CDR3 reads CSVSFDAPNQPQHF. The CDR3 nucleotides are TGCAGCGTTTCATTCGACGCTCCCAATCAGCCCCAGCATTTT.

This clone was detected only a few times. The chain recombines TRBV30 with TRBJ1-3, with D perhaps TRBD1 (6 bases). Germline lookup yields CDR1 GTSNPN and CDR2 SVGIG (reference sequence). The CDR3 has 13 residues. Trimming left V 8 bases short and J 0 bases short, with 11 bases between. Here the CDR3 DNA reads TGTGCCGGTGACAGGAACTCTGGAAACACCATATATTTT. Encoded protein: CAGDRNSGNTIYF.

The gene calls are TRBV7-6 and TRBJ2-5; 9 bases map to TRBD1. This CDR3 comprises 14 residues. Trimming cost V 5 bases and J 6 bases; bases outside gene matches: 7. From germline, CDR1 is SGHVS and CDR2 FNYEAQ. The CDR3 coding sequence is TGTGCCAGCAGCGCTACAGGGGGCGGGAAGACCCAGTACTTC. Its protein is CASSATGGGKTQYF.

This chain's CDR3 is CASSDRRNEKLFF. DNA of the CDR3: TGCGCCAGCAGTGATCGACGCAATGAAAAACTGTTTTTT. The V and J genes are TRBV10-1 and TRBJ1-4, with D uncertain. The CDR3 is 13 residues long. Per germline, CDR1 WNHNN and CDR2 SYGVQD (reference sequence). V was shortened by 3 bases and J by 5 bases, with 7 bases between the two germline ends.

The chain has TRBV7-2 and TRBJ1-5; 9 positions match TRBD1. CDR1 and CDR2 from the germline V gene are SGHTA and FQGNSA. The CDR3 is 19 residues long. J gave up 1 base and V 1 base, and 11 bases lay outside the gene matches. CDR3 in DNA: TGTGCCAGCAGCTTAGTGGGTACAGGGGGCATGGGGAGCAATCAGCCCCAGCATTTT. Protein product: CASSLVGTGGMGSNQPQHF.

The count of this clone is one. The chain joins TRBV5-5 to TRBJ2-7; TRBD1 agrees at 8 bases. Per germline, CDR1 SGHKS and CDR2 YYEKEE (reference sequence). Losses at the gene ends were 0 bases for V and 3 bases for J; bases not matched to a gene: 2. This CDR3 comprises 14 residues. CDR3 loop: CASSLEGQDYEQYV. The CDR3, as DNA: TGTGCCAGCAGCTTGGAGGGACAGGACTACGAGCAGTACGTC.

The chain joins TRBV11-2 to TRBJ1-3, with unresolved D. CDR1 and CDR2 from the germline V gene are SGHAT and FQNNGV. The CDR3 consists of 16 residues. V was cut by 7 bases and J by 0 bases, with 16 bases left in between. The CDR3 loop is CASNHFAGPSGNTIYF. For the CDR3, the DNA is TGTGCCAGCAACCATTTTGCCGGTCCCTCTGGAAACACCATATATTTT.

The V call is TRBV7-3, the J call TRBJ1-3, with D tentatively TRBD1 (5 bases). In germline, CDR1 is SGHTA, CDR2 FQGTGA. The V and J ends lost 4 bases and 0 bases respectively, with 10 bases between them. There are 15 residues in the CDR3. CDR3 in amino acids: CASSSGPSSGNTIYF. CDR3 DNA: TGTGCCAGCAGCTCGGGACCGAGCTCTGGAAACACCATATATTTT.

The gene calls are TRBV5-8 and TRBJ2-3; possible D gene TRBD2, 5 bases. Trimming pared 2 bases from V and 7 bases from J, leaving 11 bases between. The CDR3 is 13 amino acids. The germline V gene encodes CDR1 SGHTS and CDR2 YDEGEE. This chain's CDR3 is CASSLSGSHTQYF. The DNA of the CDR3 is TGTGCCAGCAGCTTAAGTGGGAGCCATACGCAGTATTTT.

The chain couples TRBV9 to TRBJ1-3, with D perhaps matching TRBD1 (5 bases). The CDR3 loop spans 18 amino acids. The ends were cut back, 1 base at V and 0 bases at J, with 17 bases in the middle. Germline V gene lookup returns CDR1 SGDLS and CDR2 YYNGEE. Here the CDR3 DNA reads TGTGCCAGCAGCGTAAGTTCTGGGCAGGGACTCTCTGGAAACACCATATATTTT. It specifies CASSVSSGQGLSGNTIYF. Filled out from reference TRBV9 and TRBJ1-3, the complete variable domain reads DSGVTQTPKHLITATGQRVTLRCSPRSGDLSVYWYQQSLDQGLQFLIQYYNGEERAKGNILERFSAQQFPDLHSELNLSSLELGDSALYFCASSVSSGQGLSGNTIYFGEGSWLTVV.

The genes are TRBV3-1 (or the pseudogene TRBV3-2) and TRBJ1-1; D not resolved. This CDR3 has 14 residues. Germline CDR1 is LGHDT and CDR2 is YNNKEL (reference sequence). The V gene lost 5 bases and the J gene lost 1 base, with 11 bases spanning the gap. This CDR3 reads CASSLLRENTEAFF. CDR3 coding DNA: TGTGCCAGCAGCTTACTAAGGGAGAACACTGAAGCTTTCTTT.

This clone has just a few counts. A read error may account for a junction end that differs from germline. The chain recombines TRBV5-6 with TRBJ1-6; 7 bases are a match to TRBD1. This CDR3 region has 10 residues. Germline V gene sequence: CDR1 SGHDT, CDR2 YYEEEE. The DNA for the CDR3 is TGTGCCAGCAGAGTACAGGGGACTTTTTTT. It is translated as CASRVQGTFF.

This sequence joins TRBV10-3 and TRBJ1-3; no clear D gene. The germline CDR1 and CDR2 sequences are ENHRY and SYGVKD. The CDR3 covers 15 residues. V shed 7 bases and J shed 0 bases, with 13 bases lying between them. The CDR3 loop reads CAIKRGPSSGNTIYF. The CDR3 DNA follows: TGTGCCATCAAGCGAGGACCTAGCTCTGGAAACACCATATATTTT.

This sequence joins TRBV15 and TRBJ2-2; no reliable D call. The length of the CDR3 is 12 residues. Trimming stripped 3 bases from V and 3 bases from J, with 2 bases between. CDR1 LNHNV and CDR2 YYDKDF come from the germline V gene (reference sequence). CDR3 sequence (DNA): TGTGCCACCAGCAGCTACACCGGGGAGCTGTTTTTT. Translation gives CATSSYTGELFF.

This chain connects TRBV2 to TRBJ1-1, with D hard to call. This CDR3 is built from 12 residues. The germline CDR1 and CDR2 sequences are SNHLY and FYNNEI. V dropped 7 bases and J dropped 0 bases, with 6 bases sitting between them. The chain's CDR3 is CASTRMNTEAFF. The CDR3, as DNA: TGTGCCAGCACCCGCATGAACACTGAAGCTTTCTTT.

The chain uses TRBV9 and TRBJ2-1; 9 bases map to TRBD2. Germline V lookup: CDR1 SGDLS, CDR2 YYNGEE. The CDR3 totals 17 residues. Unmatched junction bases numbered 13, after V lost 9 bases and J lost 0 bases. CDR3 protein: CATLGAGGLSSYNEQFF. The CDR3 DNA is TGTGCCACCCTGGGAGCGGGGGGCCTGAGCTCCTACAATGAGCAGTTCTTC.

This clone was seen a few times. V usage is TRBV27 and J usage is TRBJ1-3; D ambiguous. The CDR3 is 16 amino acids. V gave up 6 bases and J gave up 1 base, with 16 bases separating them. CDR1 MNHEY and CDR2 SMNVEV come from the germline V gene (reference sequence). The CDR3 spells CASSRTSGLSGNTIYF. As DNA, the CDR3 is TGTGCCAGCAGCCGTACATCAGGCCTTTCTGGAAACACCATATATTTT.

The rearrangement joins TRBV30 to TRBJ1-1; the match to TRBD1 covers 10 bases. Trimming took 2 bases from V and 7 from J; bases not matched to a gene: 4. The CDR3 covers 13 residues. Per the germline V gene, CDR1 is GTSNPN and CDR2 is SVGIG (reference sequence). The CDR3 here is CAWSRQGAGEAFF. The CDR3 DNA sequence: TGTGCCTGGAGTAGACAGGGGGCAGGTGAAGCTTTCTTT.

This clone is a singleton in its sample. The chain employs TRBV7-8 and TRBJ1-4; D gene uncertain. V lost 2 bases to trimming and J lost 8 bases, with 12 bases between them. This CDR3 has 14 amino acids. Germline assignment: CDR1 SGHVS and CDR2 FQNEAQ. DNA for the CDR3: TGTGCCAGCAGCTTATTCGAGAGAGAGGAAAAACTGTTTTTT. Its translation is CASSLFEREEKLFF. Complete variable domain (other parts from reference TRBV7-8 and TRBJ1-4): GAGVSQSPRYKVAKRGQDVALRCDPISGHVSLFWYQQALGQGPEFLTYFQNEAQLDKSGLPSDRFFAERPEGSVSTLKIQRTQQEDSAVYLCASSLFEREEKLFFGSGTQLSVL.